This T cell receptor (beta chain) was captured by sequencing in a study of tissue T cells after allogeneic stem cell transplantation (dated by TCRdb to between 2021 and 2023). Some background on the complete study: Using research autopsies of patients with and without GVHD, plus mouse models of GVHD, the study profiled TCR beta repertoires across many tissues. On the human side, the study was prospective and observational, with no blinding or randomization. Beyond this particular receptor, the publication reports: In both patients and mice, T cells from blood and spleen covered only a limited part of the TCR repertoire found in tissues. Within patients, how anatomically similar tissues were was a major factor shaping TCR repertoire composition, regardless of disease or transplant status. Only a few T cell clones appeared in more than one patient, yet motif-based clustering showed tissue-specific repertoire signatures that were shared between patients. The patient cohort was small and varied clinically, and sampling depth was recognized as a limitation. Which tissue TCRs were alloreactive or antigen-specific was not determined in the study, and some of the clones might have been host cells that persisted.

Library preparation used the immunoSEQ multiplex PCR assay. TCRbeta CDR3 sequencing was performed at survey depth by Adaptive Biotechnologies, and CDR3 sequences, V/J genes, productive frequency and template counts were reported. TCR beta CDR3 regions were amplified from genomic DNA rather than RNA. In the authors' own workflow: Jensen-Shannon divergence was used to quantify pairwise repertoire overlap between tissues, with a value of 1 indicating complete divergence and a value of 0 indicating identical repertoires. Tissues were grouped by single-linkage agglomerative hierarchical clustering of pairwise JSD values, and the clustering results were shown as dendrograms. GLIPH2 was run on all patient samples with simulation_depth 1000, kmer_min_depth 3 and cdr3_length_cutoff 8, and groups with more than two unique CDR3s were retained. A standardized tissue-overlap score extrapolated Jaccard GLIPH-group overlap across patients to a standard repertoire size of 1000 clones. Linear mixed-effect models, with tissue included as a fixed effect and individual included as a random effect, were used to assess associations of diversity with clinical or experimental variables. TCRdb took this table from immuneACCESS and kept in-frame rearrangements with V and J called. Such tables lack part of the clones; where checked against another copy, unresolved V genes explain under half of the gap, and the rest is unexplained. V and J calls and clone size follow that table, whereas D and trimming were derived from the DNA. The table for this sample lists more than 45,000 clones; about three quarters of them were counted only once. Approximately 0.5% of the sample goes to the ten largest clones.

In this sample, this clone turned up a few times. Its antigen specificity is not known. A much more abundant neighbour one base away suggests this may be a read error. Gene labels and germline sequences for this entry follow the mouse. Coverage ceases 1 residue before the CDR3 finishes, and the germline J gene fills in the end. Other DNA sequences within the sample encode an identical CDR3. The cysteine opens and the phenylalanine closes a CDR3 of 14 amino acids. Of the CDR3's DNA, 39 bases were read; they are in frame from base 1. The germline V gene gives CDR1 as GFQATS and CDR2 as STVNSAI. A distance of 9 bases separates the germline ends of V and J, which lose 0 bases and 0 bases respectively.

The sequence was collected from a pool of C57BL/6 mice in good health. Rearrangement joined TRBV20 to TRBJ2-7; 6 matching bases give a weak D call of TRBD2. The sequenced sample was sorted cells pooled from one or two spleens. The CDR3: CGARDWGSSYEQYF. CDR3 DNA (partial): TGTGGTGCTAGGGACTGGGGCAGCTCCTATGAACAGTAC.